These 8 T cell receptor beta chains came from one sample sequenced in a study of blood T cell repertoires in COVID-19. Sequenced by immunoSEQ multiplex PCR; TCRdb stores in-frame clones only, minus some. Of 150,000 to 200,000 clones listed, 70% to 90% were seen once; the top ten hold nearly 8.5%. The specimen was peripheral blood. The receptors were sampled from a man between 60 and 70 years old with acute or convalescent COVID-19.

The chain combines TRBV11-2 with TRBJ2-7, with TRBD2 identical over 11 bases. The CDR3 is 17 amino acids. Trimming cost V 3 bases and J 0 bases; bases outside gene matches: 7. The germline gives CDR1 SGHAT, CDR2 FQNNGV. CDR3 bases: TGTGCCAGCAGCTTTAGGCTAGCGGGGGGTTACTCCTACGAGCAGTACTTC. It encodes CASSFRLAGGYSYEQYF.

This clone was seen just once. This chain links TRBV7-2 with TRBJ2-1; 7 bases align to TRBD1. The germline gives CDR1 SGHTA, CDR2 FQGNSA. CDR3 length: 15 amino acids. The junction had 8 bases not matched to a gene; V was cut back by 5 bases and J by 4 bases. The CDR3 DNA follows: TGTGCCAGCAGCCTGGGACAGCTACGTTACAATGAGCAGTTCTTC. Encoded protein: CASSLGQLRYNEQFF.

Note on this clone: The sample has other DNA sequences that encode this CDR3 too. The chain joins TRBV12-3 or TRBV12-4 to TRBJ1-2; D is unclear. The V end lost 3 bases, the J end lost 4 bases, and 9 bases lay between the germline ends. The CDR3 has 13 residues. The CDR3 nucleotides read TGTGCCAGCAGTTTCCGCCGGGGCTATGGCTACACCTTC. This gives the protein CASSFRRGYGYTF.

The V call is TRBV2, the J call TRBJ2-5; D is ambiguous. The CDR3 is 13 amino acids. Germline loops: CDR1 SNHLY, CDR2 FYNNEI. V was trimmed by 3 bases and J by 0 bases, leaving 5 bases between them. CDR3 residues: CASSDDNQETQYF. Here the CDR3 DNA reads TGTGCCAGCAGTGACGACAACCAAGAGACCCAGTACTTC.

This sequence joins TRBV14 and TRBJ1-4; D is unclear. The CDR3 has 12 amino acids. V was shortened by 3 bases and J by 7 bases, with 6 bases between the two germline ends. Germline V lookup: CDR1 SGHDN, CDR2 FVKESK. The CDR3 region is CASSHTSEKLFF. The CDR3 region has the DNA TGTGCCAGCAGCCACACCAGTGAAAAACTGTTTTTT. The whole variable domain, remainder taken from reference TRBV14 and TRBJ1-4, is EAGVTQFPSHSVIEKGQTVTLRCDPISGHDNLYWYRRVMGKEIKFLLHFVKESKQDESGMPNNRFLAERTGGTYSTLKVQPAELEDSGVYFCASSHTSEKLFFGSGTQLSVL.

The chain employs TRBV2 and TRBJ1-1; 8 bases match TRBD1. V trimming: 6 bases; J trimming: 4 bases; junction bases outside the gene matches: 4. The CDR3 has 13 residues. Germline CDR1 and CDR2: SNHLY and FYNNEI. In DNA form, the CDR3 reads TGTGCCAGCAGGACCACAGGGGGCACTGAAGCTTTCTTT. This encodes CASRTTGGTEAFF.

Notes on this clone: Distinct nucleotide sequences in the sample also encode this CDR3. The chain combines TRBV28 with TRBJ2-2, with unresolved D. The CDR3 extends over 15 amino acids. CDR1 is MDHEN, CDR2 SYDVKM, per germline. V was shortened by 6 bases and J by 9 bases, with 20 bases between the two germline ends. CDR3 DNA sequence: TGTGCCAGCAGCAATACTTTATCTCCCCCCCGGGAGCTGTTTTTT. This codes for CASSNTLSPPRELFF. The full variable domain, with the rest looked up from reference TRBV28 and TRBJ2-2, is DVKVTQSSRYLVKRTGEKVFLECVQDMDHENMFWYRQDPGLGLRLIYFSYDVKMKEKGDIPEGYSVSREKKERFSLILESASTNQTSMYLCASSNTLSPPRELFFGEGSRLTVL.

The chain uses TRBV2 and TRBJ1-5; TRBD1 matches at 8 bases. This CDR3 has 16 residues. Germline trimming cut 6 bases from V and 4 bases from J; bases unmatched to any gene: 11. The V gene's germline CDR1 is SNHLY and CDR2 FYNNEI. CDR3 DNA sequence: TGTGCCAGCAGAACCACCACAGGGGGTGGGAATCAGCCCCAGCATTTT. Protein: CASRTTTGGGNQPQHF.